One sample yielded the 20 T cell receptor beta chains listed below, sequenced in a study of radiation and T cells in renal cell carcinoma (TCRdb year 2020). Interpreted using the paper, the time point label stands for: blood 2 weeks post-SBRT. The sample's treatment or condition label, decoded: 15 Gy SBRT to primary tumor, nephrectomy 4 weeks later. The method was the immunoSEQ multiplex PCR assay. TCRdb stores this immuneACCESS table with in-frame sequences only. Part of the clones is absent; in the studies checked, under half of the shortfall reflects unresolved V genes, and no reason is known for the rest. The sample table contains about 150,000 clones; only one count was recorded for roughly 89% of them. The top ten constitute around 13% of the sample. This sample comprised blood, obtained from a patient whose treatment included radiotherapy and nephrectomy. The source of these receptors is a woman aged 50 to 65 with renal cell carcinoma.

This chain links TRBV7-9 with TRBJ1-2; no firm D call. V gave up 3 bases and J gave up 4 bases, with 15 bases separating them. The CDR3 spans 15 residues. CDR1 and CDR2 from the germline V gene are SEHNR and FQNEAQ (reference sequence). CDR3 region: CASSLVQVGSYGYTF. The CDR3 bases are TGTGCCAGCAGCTTGGTTCAGGTCGGTTCCTATGGCTACACCTTC.

This clone was seen once. J is TRBJ2-2 and V is TRBV11-3; 10 positions match TRBD2. The CDR3 extends over 17 amino acids. Germline CDR1 and CDR2: SGHNT and YENEEA. After removal of 4 bases from V and 0 bases from J, the junction contained 5 bases not matched to a gene. The CDR3 coding sequence is TGTGCCAGCAGCTCGCTAGCGGGGGAAGCGAACACCGGGGAGCTGTTTTTT. As protein: CASSSLAGEANTGELFF.

This clone was seen only once. The V call is TRBV6-5, the J call TRBJ1-2, with 8 bases lining up with TRBD1. The CDR3 extends over 11 amino acids. From germline, CDR1 is MNHEY and CDR2 SVGAGI. V dropped 6 bases and J dropped 12; count of bases not matched to a gene: 6. The CDR3 nucleotides read TGTGCCAGCAGGCACAGGGGGGTACACACCTTC. Translating it yields CASRHRGVHTF.

The CDR3 region has the DNA TGTGCCAGCAGCTCCCCGTCATTTGGTTTTGAAAAACTGTTTTTT. Its translation: CASSSPSFGFEKLFF. The chain combines TRBV5-6 with TRBJ1-4; D unresolved. Germline V lookup: CDR1 SGHDT, CDR2 YYEEEE. The CDR3 is 15 residues long. V lost 3 bases and J 7 bases, leaving 16 bases between the germline ends.

This sequence joins TRBV6-1 and TRBJ1-6; 10 positions match TRBD1. V lost 9 bases to trimming and J lost 8 bases; unmatched junction nucleotides: 7. The germline gives CDR1 MNHNS, CDR2 SASEGT. CDR3 size: 14 residues. This CDR3 is CASTPGTGDSPLHF. The CDR3 DNA reads TGTGCCAGTACCCCTGGGACAGGGGATTCACCCCTCCACTTT.

This clone was counted between two and nine times. The J gene is TRBJ1-1, the V gene TRBV6-5, with 8 bases matching TRBD1. The ends lost 6 bases at V and 1 base at J; junction bases unmatched: 7. The germline V gene has CDR1 MNHEY and CDR2 SVGAGI. This CDR3 has 15 amino acids. CDR3: CASRDPGGTNTEAFF. In DNA form, the CDR3 reads TGTGCCAGCAGGGACCCAGGGGGCACGAACACTGAAGCTTTCTTT.

Turning to this clone: Different DNA sequences within this sample yield the same CDR3. The J gene is TRBJ2-5, the V gene TRBV5-4; D gene ambiguous. V lost 0 bases to trimming and J lost 2 bases, with 8 bases between them. The CDR3 is 14 amino acids. Germline lookup yields CDR1 SGHNT and CDR2 YYREEE (reference sequence). CDR3 amino acids: CASSLAGRQETQYF. In DNA form, the CDR3 reads TGTGCCAGCAGCTTGGCGGGTAGGCAAGAGACCCAGTACTTC.

This clone turned up a few times. V usage is TRBV5-1 and J usage is TRBJ1-6, with TRBD1 as a possible D gene (5 bases). The CDR3 extends over 16 amino acids. Trimming stripped 4 bases from V and 9 bases from J, with 20 bases between. Germline lookup yields CDR1 SGHRS and CDR2 YFSETQ. Here the CDR3 reads CASSPRQGSEGSPLHF. The DNA of the CDR3 is TGCGCCAGCAGCCCACGCCAGGGTTCTGAGGGTTCACCCCTCCACTTT.

V is TRBV6-5 and J is TRBJ2-5; D remains ambiguous. Germline V gene data show CDR1 as MNHEY and CDR2 as SVGAGI. The CDR3 contains 14 residues. The germline V and J ends were trimmed by 0 bases and 2 bases, with 7 bases remaining between them. The CDR3 is CASSYSARQETQYF. The CDR3 nucleotides read TGTGCCAGCAGTTACTCGGCCAGGCAAGAGACCCAGTACTTC.

V and J are TRBV29-1 and TRBJ2-3, with TRBD1 identical over 8 bases. The CDR3 has 15 amino acids. J was trimmed by 1 base and V by 6 bases; bases with no gene match: 9. Germline lookup yields CDR1 SQVTM and CDR2 ANQGSEA. This chain's CDR3 is CSVIPGGLGTDTQYF. CDR3 DNA sequence: TGCAGCGTCATTCCAGGGGGCTTGGGCACAGATACGCAGTATTTT.

This rearrangement joins TRBV4-1 to TRBJ2-3; the D gene is possibly TRBD1 (6 bases). CDR1 is MGHRA, CDR2 YSYEKL, per germline. V was clipped by 4 bases and J by 5 bases, with 19 bases between them. CDR3 length: 16 amino acids. For the CDR3, the DNA is TGCGCCAGCAGCCGCGAAACAGGGCCTGTGGGAGATACGCAGTATTTT. Encoded protein: CASSRETGPVGDTQYF.

The chain links TRBV5-1 to TRBJ2-5; D not resolved. Trimming shortened V by 1 base and J by 5 bases, and 6 bases separated the two germline ends. Germline V gives CDR1 SGHRS, CDR2 YFSETQ. The CDR3 length is 12 residues. Here the CDR3 reads CASSLSKETQYF. CDR3 DNA sequence: TGCGCCAGCAGCTTGAGTAAGGAGACCCAGTACTTC. Variable domain in full (rest from reference TRBV5-1 and TRBJ2-5): KAGVTQTPRYLIKTRGQQVTLSCSPISGHRSVSWYQQTPGQGLQFLFEYFSETQRNKGNFPGRFSGRQFSNSRSEMNVSTLELGDSALYLCASSLSKETQYFGPGTRLLVL.

The J gene is TRBJ2-3, the V gene TRBV4-2; no firm D call. V lost 0 bases and J 3 bases, leaving 7 bases between the germline ends. The CDR3 consists of 14 residues. Germline CDR1 is LGHNA and CDR2 is YNFKEQ. CDR3 DNA: TGTGCCAGCAGCCAAGATCTGGCAACAGATACGCAGTATTTT. This codes for CASSQDLATDTQYF.

This rearrangement joins TRBV5-4 to TRBJ2-5, with 8 bases identical to TRBD1. The J call may not be correct, given that the DNA end is closer to TRBJ2-7. Germline V lookup: CDR1 SGHNT, CDR2 YYREEE (reference sequence). This CDR3 is 15 amino acids long. This chain's CDR3 is CASSSRRTGPHEQYF. DNA of the CDR3: TGTGCCAGCAGCTCGCGTCGGACAGGGCCGCACGAGCAGTACTTC.

The chain employs TRBV19 and TRBJ1-4; D is unclear. The CDR3 spans 14 residues. Germline-derived CDR1 and CDR2 are LNHDA and SQIVND (reference sequence). V dropped 3 bases and J dropped 8 bases, with 13 bases sitting between them. The CDR3 DNA sequence: TGTGCCAGTAGTATCGCGATTCAAGGCGAAAAACTGTTTTTT. Translating gives CASSIAIQGEKLFF.

In this sample, this clone turned up once. The rearrangement links TRBV28 to TRBJ1-2; D is perhaps TRBD1 (5 bases). The ends were cut back, 4 bases at V and 5 bases at J, with 11 bases in the middle. The CDR3 is made up of 13 amino acids. Germline loops: CDR1 MDHEN, CDR2 SYDVKM. CDR3 DNA sequence: TGTGCCAGCAGTTCAGGGTTTAGTTATGGCTACACCTTC. Translation: CASSSGFSYGYTF.

This chain connects TRBV6-6 to TRBJ2-5, with TRBD2 matching 9 bases. Germline-derived CDR1 and CDR2 are MNHNY and SVGAGI (reference sequence). This CDR3 spans 16 amino acids. V lost 6 bases to trimming and J lost 1 base; unmatched junction nucleotides: 9. The chain's CDR3 is CASSPLLAGPQETQYF. As DNA, the CDR3 is TGTGCCAGCAGCCCCTTACTAGCGGGTCCCCAAGAGACCCAGTACTTC.

The chain joins TRBV30 to TRBJ1-4; no reliable D call. Germline assignment: CDR1 GTSNPN and CDR2 SVGIG (reference sequence). Trimming removed 0 bases at V and 8 bases at J, with 13 bases between. This CDR3 spans 14 amino acids. The CDR3 DNA is TGTGCCTGGAGTGTATCAGGCGTAAAAGAAAAACTGTTTTTT. It is translated as CAWSVSGVKEKLFF.

The chain carries TRBV6-5 and TRBJ1-2, with 11 bases aligning to TRBD1. V was pared by 5 bases and J by 8 bases, with 7 bases of the junction left unmatched. Looked up from germline, CDR1 is MNHEY and CDR2 is SVGAGI. This CDR3 has 14 residues. This chain's CDR3 is CASSRRDRGGGYTF. The CDR3, as DNA: TGTGCCAGCAGTCGCCGGGACAGGGGGGGAGGCTACACCTTC.

The V gene is TRBV7-2, the J gene TRBJ2-7; no reliable D call. This CDR3 has 15 residues. V dropped 0 bases and J dropped 0 bases, with 9 bases sitting between them. Germline values: CDR1 SGHTA, CDR2 FQGNSA. CDR3 bases: TGTGCCAGCAGCTTAGCGTCGGGCAGCTCCTACGAGCAGTACTTC. Translating gives CASSLASGSSYEQYF.